This is a list of T cell receptor beta chains from one sample in a study of neurological immune-mediated disorders. Using its own MiXCR run on the 5' RACE reads, TCRdb lists one record per CDR3 protein. Here the sample spans over 25,000 distinct CDR3 sequences, 16% being singletons. Specimen: CD4+ T cells from blood. These receptors originate from a female donor with HTLV-1-associated myelopathy (HAM/TSP). Each CDR3 is given with its conserved first and last residue. The D gene is left open where the match is weak. Clone size is stated in some rows and not others, as once, few, many or a class when expanded.

J,V,D,size,length,CDR3,DNA
TRBJ1-6,TRBV20-1,-,many,16,CSARDRGRSYNSPLHF,TGCAGTGCTAGAGACAGGGGAAGGTCCTATAATTCACCCCTCCACTTT
TRBJ1-2,TRBV6-2/TRBV6-3,TRBD1,-,12,CASSYGDRSYTF,TGTGCCAGCAGTTACGGGGACAGGTCTTACACCTTC
TRBJ2-3,TRBV28,-,-,13,CASWSGHTDTQYF,TGTGCCAGCTGGAGCGGCCACACAGATACGCAGTATTTT
TRBJ2-1,TRBV6-1,TRBD2,many,13,CASRLAGGNEQFF,TGTGCCAGCAGACTAGCGGGAGGCAATGAGCAGTTCTTC
TRBJ1-2,TRBV6-1,TRBD1,many,13,CASSPEPWGQVQF,TGTGCCAGCAGCCCGGAACCATGGGGACAGGTTCAGTTC
TRBJ2-3,TRBV5-1,TRBD2,many,16,CASSLLAGGRTDTQYF,TGCGCCAGCAGCTTGTTAGCGGGAGGGCGAACAGATACGCAGTATTTT
TRBJ1-6,TRBV5-1,-,many,21,CASSFGPTGTTGGSYNSPLHF,TGCGCCAGCAGCTTTGGACCCACAGGGACAACTGGAGGCTCCTATAATTCACCCCTCCACTTT
TRBJ2-4,TRBV3-1,-,many,12,CASSLWLGVQYF,TGTGCCAGCAGCCTCTGGTTGGGGGTTCAGTACTTC
TRBJ1-1,TRBV29-1,-,-,11,CSVWAKGEAFF,TGCAGCGTTTGGGCGAAGGGGGAAGCTTTCTTT
TRBJ2-7,TRBV20-1,-,medium-sized,15,CSASGADFLGYEQYF,TGCAGTGCTAGCGGGGCGGACTTTCTCGGCTACGAGCAGTACTTC
TRBJ2-7,TRBV5-1,TRBD1,many,11,CASGDSYEQYF,TGCGCCAGCGGGGACAGCTACGAGCAGTACTTC
TRBJ2-5,TRBV5-1,-,many,14,CASSRQQGKGTQYF,TGCGCCAGCAGCAGACAACAGGGCAAGGGGACCCAGTACTTC
TRBJ2-3,TRBV6-1,-,many,15,CASRIFISSTDTQYF,TGTGCCAGCAGAATTTTCATTTCTAGCACAGATACGCAGTATTTT
TRBJ1-6,TRBV5-1,TRBD1,many,18,CASSVGGTGRHYNSPLHF,TGCGCCAGCAGCGTGGGGGGGACAGGACGCCACTATAATTCACCCCTCCACTTT
TRBJ2-1,TRBV29-1,-,many,9,CSVENEQFF,TGCAGCGTTGAGAATGAGCAGTTCTTC
TRBJ2-6,TRBV29-1,-,many,15,CSVEDRRSGANVLTF,TGCAGCGTTGAAGATCGGCGCTCTGGGGCCAACGTCCTGACTTTC
TRBJ2-1,TRBV7-2,TRBD2,many,15,CASSLAGLVIVEQFF,TGTGCCAGCAGCTTAGCGGGACTAGTCATCGTTGAGCAGTTCTTC
TRBJ2-7,TRBV6-5,TRBD2,many,17,CASSYSIAGVTSYEQYF,TGTGCCAGCAGTTACTCGATCGCGGGGGTTACATCCTACGAGCAGTACTTC
TRBJ2-3,TRBV9,TRBD2,medium-sized,14,CASGRLADTDTQYF,TGTGCCAGCGGGCGACTAGCAGACACAGATACGCAGTATTTT
TRBJ2-3,TRBV27,TRBD1,many,14,CASSARQGMDTQYF,TGTGCCAGCAGTGCGCGACAGGGGATGGATACGCAGTATTTT
TRBJ2-1,TRBV5-1,-,many,12,CASSSTGTEQFF,TGCGCCAGCAGCTCCACCGGGACCGAGCAGTTCTTC
TRBJ2-2,TRBV6-1,-,many,11,CASSVAGELFF,TGTGCCAGCAGTGTCGCCGGGGAGCTGTTTTTT
TRBJ1-5,TRBV7-9,-,many,16,CASSLAFDRANQPQHF,TGTGCCAGCAGCTTAGCGTTCGACCGGGCCAATCAGCCCCAGCATTTT
TRBJ1-1,TRBV3-1,-,-,14,CASSQAQGNTEAFF,TGTGCCAGCAGCCAAGCTCAGGGGAACACTGAAGCTTTCTTT
TRBJ2-1,TRBV20-1,TRBD1,many,16,CSASPSDRGMDNEQFF,TGCAGTGCTAGCCCCTCGGACAGGGGTATGGACAATGAGCAGTTCTTC
TRBJ2-7,TRBV20-1,-,few,16,CSASDLVSKNSYEQYF,TGCAGTGCGTCGGACTTGGTTTCCAAAAACAGCTACGAGCAGTACTTC
TRBJ1-5,TRBV5-5,-,many,15,CASSLVPGGSQPQHF,TGTGCCAGCAGCTTGGTTCCCGGAGGTTCTCAGCCCCAGCATTTT
TRBJ2-2,TRBV11-2,TRBD2,many,15,CASSLGTSGTGELFF,TGTGCCAGCAGCCTTGGGACTAGCGGAACCGGGGAGCTGTTTTTT
TRBJ1-6,TRBV6-1,-,-,14,CAGARRTYNSPLHF,TGTGCGGGGGCGCGAAGGACCTATAATTCACCCCTCCACTTT
TRBJ1-2,TRBV7-9,-,many,12,CASSQDGYGYTF,TGTGCCAGCAGCCAGGACGGCTATGGCTACACCTTC
TRBJ1-1,TRBV5-1,-,many,13,CASSLEVNTEAFF,TGCGCCAGCAGCTTGGAAGTTAACACTGAAGCTTTCTTT